This T cell receptor beta chain was retrieved from a study of blood T cells in healthy people across ages. Next came a second PCR, run for about 6 to 11 cycles, which used a sample-barcoded 5' primer along with a J-beta primer mix. TCRdb independently ran MiXCR on the 5' RACE reads; one entry per CDR3 protein. The sample consists of roughly 860,000 distinct CDR3 sequences, approximately 67% of them appearing once. To note about this clonotype: The antigen remains undetermined.

The trim removed 5 bases at V and 4 bases at J, leaving 7 bases unmatched. The CDR3 is 14 amino acids. The germline CDR1 and CDR2 sequences are MGHDK and SYGVNS. Study-level findings and limits: The unknown donor CMV status may have confounded expanded clonotype changes. TCR beta diversity tracked closely with naive T cell percentage.

Input material: blood. This rearrangement joins TRBV25-1 to TRBJ2-5, with 7 bases fitting TRBD1. The clonotype comes from a man aged 25-40 years in good health. The CDR3, as DNA: TGTGCCAGCAGTCCCCCGACAGGGACAGAGACCCAGTACTTC. Translation: CASSPPTGTETQYF. Combining the CDR3 with reference TRBV25-1 and TRBJ2-5 gives the whole variable domain EADIYQTPRYLVIGTGKKITLECSQTMGHDKMYWYQQDPGMELHLIHYSYGVNSTEKGDLSSESTVSRIRTEHFPLTLESARPSHTSQYLCASSPPTGTETQYFGPGTRLLVL.